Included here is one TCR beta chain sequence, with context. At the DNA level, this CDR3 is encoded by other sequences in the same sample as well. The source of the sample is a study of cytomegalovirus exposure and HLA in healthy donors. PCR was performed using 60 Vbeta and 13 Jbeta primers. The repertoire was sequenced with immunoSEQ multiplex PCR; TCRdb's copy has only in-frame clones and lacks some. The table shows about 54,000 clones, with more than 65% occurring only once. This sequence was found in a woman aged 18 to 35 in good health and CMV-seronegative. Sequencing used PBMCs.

CDR3 amino acids: CASSLGQGSTNEKLFF. DNA for the CDR3: TGCGCCAGCAGCTTGGGGCAGGGGTCAACTAATGAAAAACTGTTTTTT. The chain uses TRBV5-1 and TRBJ1-4, with TRBD1 as a possible D gene (6 bases). The V gene lost 0 bases and the J gene lost 0 bases, with 9 bases spanning the gap. Germline V gives CDR1 SGHRS, CDR2 YFSETQ. This CDR3 region has 16 residues.